Here is one T cell receptor beta chain with its context. Its antigen is as yet unknown. Collection of blood occurred at baseline, at cycle 4 day 1, and at cycle 7 day 1. The repertoire was sequenced with immunoSEQ multiplex PCR; TCRdb's copy has only in-frame clones and lacks some. The sample includes under 20,000 clones, roughly 90% of them seen just once. This sample is drawn from a study of OX40 agonist ivuxolimab in advanced cancers. For the study at large: Prior checkpoint blockade (anti-PD-1, anti-PD-L1 or anti-CTLA-4) was permitted; around 39% had it. Partial responses were achieved by three patients: one hepatocellular carcinoma, two cutaneous melanoma. Study observations and caveats: In general, CD8+ T cells held more expanded clones than CD4+ did, on average.

The CDR3 has 14 residues. The germline CDR1 and CDR2 sequences are SGDLS and YYNGEE. Trimming removed 0 bases at V and 0 bases at J, with 7 bases between. This TCR came from an adult with an advanced solid tumor such as melanoma, head and neck, liver or kidney cancer. The rearrangement joins TRBV9 to TRBJ2-7, with unresolved D. Sequencing used CD4+ or CD8+ T cells sorted from blood, obtained in a trial of the OX40 agonist ivuxolimab. This chain's CDR3 is CASSVEAFSYEQYF. The CDR3 DNA reads TGTGCCAGCAGCGTAGAAGCTTTCTCCTACGAGCAGTACTTC.